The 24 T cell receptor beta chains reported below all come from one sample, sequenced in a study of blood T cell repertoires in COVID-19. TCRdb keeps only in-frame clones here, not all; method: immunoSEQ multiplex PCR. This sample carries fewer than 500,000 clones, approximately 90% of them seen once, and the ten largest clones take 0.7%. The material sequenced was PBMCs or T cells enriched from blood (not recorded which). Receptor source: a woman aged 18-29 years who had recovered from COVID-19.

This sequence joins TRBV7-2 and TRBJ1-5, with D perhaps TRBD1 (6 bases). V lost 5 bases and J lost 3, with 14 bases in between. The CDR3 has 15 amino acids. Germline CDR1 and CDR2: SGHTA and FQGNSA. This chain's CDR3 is CASSPGVFSNQPQHF. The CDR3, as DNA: TGTGCCAGCAGCCCAGGGGTATTTTCCAATCAGCCCCAGCATTTT. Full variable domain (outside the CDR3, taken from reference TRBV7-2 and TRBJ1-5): GAGVSQSPSNKVTEKGKDVELRCDPISGHTALYWYRQSLGQGLEFLIYFQGNSAPDKSGLPSDRFSAERTGGSVSTLTIQRTQQEDSAVYLCASSPGVFSNQPQHFGDGTRLSIL.

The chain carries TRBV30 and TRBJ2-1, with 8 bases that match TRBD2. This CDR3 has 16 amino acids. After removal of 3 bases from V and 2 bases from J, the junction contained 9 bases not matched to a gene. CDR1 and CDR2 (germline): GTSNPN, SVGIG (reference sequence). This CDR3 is CAWSISGLGTYNEQFF. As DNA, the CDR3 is TGTGCCTGGAGCATCTCGGGACTAGGCACCTACAATGAGCAGTTCTTC.

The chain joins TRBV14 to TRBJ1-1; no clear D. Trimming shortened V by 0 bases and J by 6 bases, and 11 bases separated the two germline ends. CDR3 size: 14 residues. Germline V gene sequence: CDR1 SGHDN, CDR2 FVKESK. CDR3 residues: CASSQDREPSEAFF. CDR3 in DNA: TGTGCCAGCAGCCAAGATAGGGAGCCCTCTGAAGCTTTCTTT. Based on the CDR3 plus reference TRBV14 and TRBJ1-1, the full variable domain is EAGVTQFPSHSVIEKGQTVTLRCDPISGHDNLYWYRRVMGKEIKFLLHFVKESKQDESGMPNNRFLAERTGGTYSTLKVQPAELEDSGVYFCASSQDREPSEAFFGQGTRLTVV.

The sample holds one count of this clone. The CDR3 sequence is CASTGTGYRLSTQYF. DNA for the CDR3: TGTGCCAGCACCGGGACAGGGTATAGACTGAGTACGCAGTATTTT. The V gene is TRBV28, the J gene TRBJ2-3; 9 bases map to TRBD1. Unmatched junction bases numbered 13, after V lost 7 bases and J lost 8 bases. The CDR3 consists of 15 residues. Germline CDR1 and CDR2: MDHEN and SYDVKM.

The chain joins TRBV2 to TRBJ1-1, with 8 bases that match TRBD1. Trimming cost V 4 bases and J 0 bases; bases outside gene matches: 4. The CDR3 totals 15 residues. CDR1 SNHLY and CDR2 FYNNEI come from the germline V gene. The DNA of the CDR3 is TGTGCCAGCAGTGTACAGGGGGTCCTGAACACTGAAGCTTTCTTT. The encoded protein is CASSVQGVLNTEAFF.

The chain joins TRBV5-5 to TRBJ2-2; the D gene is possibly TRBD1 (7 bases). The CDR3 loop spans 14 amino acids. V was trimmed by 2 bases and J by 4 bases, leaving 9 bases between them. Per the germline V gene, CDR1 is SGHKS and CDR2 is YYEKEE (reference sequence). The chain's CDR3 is CASSFQGGTGELFF. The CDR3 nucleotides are TGTGCCAGCAGCTTCCAGGGGGGCACCGGGGAGCTGTTTTTT.

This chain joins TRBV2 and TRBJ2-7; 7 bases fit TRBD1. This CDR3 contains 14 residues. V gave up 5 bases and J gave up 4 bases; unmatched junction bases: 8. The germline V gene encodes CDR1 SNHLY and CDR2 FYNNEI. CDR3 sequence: CASSPGTALYEQYF. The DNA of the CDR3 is TGTGCCAGCAGTCCCGGGACAGCCTTATACGAGCAGTACTTC.

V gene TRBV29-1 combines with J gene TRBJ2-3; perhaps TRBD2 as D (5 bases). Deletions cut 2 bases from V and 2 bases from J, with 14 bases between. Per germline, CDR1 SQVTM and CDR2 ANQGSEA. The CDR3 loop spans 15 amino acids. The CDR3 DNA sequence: TGCAGCGTTGAATCGGGAAGACGGGTCACAGATACGCAGTATTTT. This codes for CSVESGRRVTDTQYF.

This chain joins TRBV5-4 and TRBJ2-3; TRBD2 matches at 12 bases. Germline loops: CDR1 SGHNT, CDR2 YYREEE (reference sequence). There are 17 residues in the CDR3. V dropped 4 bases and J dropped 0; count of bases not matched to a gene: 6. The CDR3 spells CASSRHTSGGSTDTQYF. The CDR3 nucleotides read TGTGCCAGCAGCCGACACACTAGCGGGGGGAGCACAGATACGCAGTATTTT. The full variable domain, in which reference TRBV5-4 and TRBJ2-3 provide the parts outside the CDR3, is ETGVTQSPTHLIKTRGQQVTLRCSSQSGHNTVSWYQQALGQGPQFIFQYYREEENGRGNFPPRFSGLQFPNYSSELNVNALELDDSALYLCASSRHTSGGSTDTQYFGPGTRLTVL.

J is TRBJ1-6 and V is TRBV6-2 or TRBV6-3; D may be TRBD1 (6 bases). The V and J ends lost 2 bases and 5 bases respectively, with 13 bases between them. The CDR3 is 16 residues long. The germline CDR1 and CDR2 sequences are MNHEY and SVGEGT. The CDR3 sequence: CASSYAQGIDNSPLHF. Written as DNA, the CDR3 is TGTGCCAGCAGTTACGCCCAGGGGATTGATAATTCACCCCTCCACTTT.

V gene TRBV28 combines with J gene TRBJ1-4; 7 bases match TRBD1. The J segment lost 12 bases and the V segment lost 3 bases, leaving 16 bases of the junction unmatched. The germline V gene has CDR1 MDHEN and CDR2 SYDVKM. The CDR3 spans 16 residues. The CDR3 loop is CASSFHQDRNGLQLFF. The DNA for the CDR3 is TGTGCCAGCAGTTTCCACCAGGACAGGAATGGATTACAACTGTTTTTT.

This CDR3 reads CASLPGSDTGELFF. The CDR3 DNA reads TGTGCCAGCCTACCAGGAAGTGACACCGGGGAGCTGTTTTTT. The rearrangement links TRBV6-5 to TRBJ2-2; unclear D gene. The CDR3 loop spans 14 amino acids. Trimming left V 8 bases short and J 3 bases short, with 13 bases between. Germline CDR1 MNHEY, CDR2 SVGAGI.

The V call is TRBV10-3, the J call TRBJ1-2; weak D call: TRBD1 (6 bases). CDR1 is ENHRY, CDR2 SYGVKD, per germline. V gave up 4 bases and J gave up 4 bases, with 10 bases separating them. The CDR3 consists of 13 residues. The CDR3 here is CAISAGEFYGYTF. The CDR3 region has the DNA TGTGCCATCAGTGCAGGGGAATTCTATGGCTACACCTTC.

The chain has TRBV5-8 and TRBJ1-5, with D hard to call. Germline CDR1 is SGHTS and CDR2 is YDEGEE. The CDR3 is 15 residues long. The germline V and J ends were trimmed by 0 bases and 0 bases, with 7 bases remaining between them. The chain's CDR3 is CASSLGQISNQPQHF. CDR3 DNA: TGTGCCAGCAGCTTGGGGCAAATTAGCAATCAGCCCCAGCATTTT. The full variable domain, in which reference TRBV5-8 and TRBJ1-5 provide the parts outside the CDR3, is EAGVTQSPTHLIKTRGQQATLRCSPISGHTSVYWYQQALGLGLQFLLWYDEGEERNRGNFPPRFSGRQFPNYSSELNVNALELEDSALYLCASSLGQISNQPQHFGDGTRLSIL.

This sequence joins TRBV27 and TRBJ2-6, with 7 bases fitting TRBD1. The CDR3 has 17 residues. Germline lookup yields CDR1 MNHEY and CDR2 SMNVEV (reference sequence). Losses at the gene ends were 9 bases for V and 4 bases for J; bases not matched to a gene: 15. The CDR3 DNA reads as TGTGCCAGTATCCTCGTTCTATCGGGACAGGGGGCCAACGTCCTGACTTTC. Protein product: CASILVLSGQGANVLTF. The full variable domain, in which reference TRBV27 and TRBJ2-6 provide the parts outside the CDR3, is EAQVTQNPRYLITVTGKKLTVTCSQNMNHEYMSWYRQDPGLGLRQIYYSMNVEVTDKGDVPEGYKVSRKEKRNFPLILESPSPNQTSLYFCASILVLSGQGANVLTFGAGSRLTVL.

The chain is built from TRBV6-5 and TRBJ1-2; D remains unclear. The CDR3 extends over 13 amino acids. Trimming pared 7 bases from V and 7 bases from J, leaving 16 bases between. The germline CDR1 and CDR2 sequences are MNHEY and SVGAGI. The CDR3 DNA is TGTGCCAGCACCCAAGCCGGGGAGCGTGGCTACACCTTC. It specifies CASTQAGERGYTF.

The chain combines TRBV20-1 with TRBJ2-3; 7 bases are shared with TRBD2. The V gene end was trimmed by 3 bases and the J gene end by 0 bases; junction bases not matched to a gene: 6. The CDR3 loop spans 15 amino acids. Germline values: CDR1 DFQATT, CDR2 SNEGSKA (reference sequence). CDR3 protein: CSASELARSTDTQYF. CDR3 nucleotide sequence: TGCAGTGCTAGTGAACTAGCGCGTAGCACAGATACGCAGTATTTT.

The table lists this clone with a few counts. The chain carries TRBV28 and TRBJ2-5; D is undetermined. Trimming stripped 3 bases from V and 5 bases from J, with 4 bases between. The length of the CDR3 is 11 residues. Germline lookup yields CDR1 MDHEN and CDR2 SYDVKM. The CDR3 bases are TGTGCCAGCAGTTTCGGGGAGACCCAGTACTTC. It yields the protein CASSFGETQYF.

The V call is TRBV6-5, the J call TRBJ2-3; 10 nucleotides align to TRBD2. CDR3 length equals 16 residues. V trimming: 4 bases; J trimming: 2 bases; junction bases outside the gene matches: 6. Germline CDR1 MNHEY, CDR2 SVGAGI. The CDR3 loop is CASSWESGGATDTQYF. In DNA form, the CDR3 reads TGTGCCAGCAGTTGGGAGAGCGGGGGGGCCACAGATACGCAGTATTTT.

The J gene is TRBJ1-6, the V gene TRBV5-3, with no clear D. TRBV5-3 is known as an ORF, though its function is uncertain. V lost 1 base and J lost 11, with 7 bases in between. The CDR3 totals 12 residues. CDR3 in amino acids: CARSLIPPPLHF. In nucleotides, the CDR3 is TGTGCCAGAAGCTTGATCCCTCCACCCCTCCACTTT.

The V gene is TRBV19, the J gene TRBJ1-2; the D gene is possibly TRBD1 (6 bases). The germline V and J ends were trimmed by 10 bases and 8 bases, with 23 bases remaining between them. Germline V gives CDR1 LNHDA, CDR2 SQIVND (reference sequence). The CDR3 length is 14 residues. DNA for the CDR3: TGTGCCACCTCTAGCGGGGGGCTGGATCAAGGCTACACCTTC. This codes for CATSSGGLDQGYTF.

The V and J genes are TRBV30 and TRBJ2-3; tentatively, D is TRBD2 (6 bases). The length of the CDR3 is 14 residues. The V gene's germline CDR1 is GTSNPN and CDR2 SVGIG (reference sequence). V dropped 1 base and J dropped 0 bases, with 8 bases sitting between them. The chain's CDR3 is CAWSGTISTDTQYF. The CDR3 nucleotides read TGTGCCTGGAGTGGGACTATTAGCACAGATACGCAGTATTTT.

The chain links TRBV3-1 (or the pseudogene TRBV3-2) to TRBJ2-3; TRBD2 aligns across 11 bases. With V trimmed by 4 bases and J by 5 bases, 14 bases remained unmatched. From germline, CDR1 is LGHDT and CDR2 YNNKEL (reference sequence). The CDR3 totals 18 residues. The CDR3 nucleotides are TGTGCCAGCAGCCTTTCTTTTAGCGGGGGGGCCAAGAGAGATACGCAGTATTTT. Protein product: CASSLSFSGGAKRDTQYF.

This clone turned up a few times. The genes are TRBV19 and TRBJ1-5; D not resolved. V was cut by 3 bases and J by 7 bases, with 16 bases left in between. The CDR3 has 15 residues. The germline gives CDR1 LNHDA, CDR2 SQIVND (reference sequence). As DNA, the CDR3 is TGTGCCAGTAGTATGGTCATGGGAGGTGGACAGCCCCAGCATTTT. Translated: CASSMVMGGGQPQHF.